Each of the 32 T cell receptor beta chains below was sequenced from the same sample in a study of blood T cell repertoires in COVID-19. TCRdb keeps only in-frame clones here, not all; method: immunoSEQ multiplex PCR. The top ten hold about 5% of the sample, which has approximately 250,000 clones, approximately 87% seen once. Sequences were obtained from peripheral blood. These receptors were obtained from a man aged 55 to 70 who had recovered from COVID-19.

This chain connects TRBV7-9 to TRBJ2-3; D might be TRBD2 (6 bases). The CDR3 runs 16 residues. The V end lost 5 bases, the J end lost 1 base, and 16 bases lay between the germline ends. Germline V gene lookup returns CDR1 SEHNR and CDR2 FQNEAQ (reference sequence). DNA for the CDR3: TGTGCCAGCAGCCCACAACGGGGACTCCGCACAGATACGCAGTATTTT. This codes for CASSPQRGLRTDTQYF. The full variable domain, its missing parts supplied by reference TRBV7-9 and TRBJ2-3, is DTGVSQNPRHKITKRGQNVTFRCDPISEHNRLYWYRQTLGQGPEFLTYFQNEAQLEKSRLLSDRFSAERPKGSFSTLEIQRTEQGDSAMYLCASSPQRGLRTDTQYFGPGTRLTVL.

This chain connects TRBV27 to TRBJ2-3; D ambiguous. Germline V gives CDR1 MNHEY, CDR2 SMNVEV (reference sequence). V was shortened by 3 bases and J by 1 base, with 8 bases between the two germline ends. The CDR3 extends over 14 amino acids. The CDR3 loop is CASSLVQGTDTQYF. The DNA of the CDR3 is TGTGCCAGCAGTTTGGTCCAGGGCACAGATACGCAGTATTTT.

The chain combines TRBV28 with TRBJ2-1, with 10 bases aligning to TRBD1. CDR3 size: 16 residues. V shed 6 bases and J 4 bases; nucleotides not matched to a gene: 9. The germline gives CDR1 MDHEN, CDR2 SYDVKM. This chain's CDR3 is CASSSTGTGDYNEQFF. Written as DNA, the CDR3 is TGTGCCAGCAGCTCCACCGGGACAGGGGATTACAATGAGCAGTTCTTC.

This chain links TRBV6-6 with TRBJ1-2; 11 nucleotides align to TRBD1. Germline CDR1 is MNHNY and CDR2 is SVGAGI (reference sequence). The CDR3 spans 16 residues. With V trimmed by 5 bases and J by 0 bases, 5 bases remained unmatched. Written as DNA, the CDR3 is TGTGCCAGCAGTCAGGGACAGGGGGGATCTAACTATGGCTACACCTTC. Protein product: CASSQGQGGSNYGYTF.

The chain couples TRBV6-5 to TRBJ2-5; possibly TRBD2 for D (6 bases). Between the trimmed V and J ends, which lost 6 bases and 7 bases, there was a span of 18 bases. Looked up from germline, CDR1 is MNHEY and CDR2 is SVGAGI. The CDR3 runs 14 residues. The CDR3 loop reads CASRTSGGLGTQYF. DNA for the CDR3: TGTGCCAGCAGGACGAGCGGAGGGCTAGGGACCCAGTACTTC.

The chain has TRBV5-1 and TRBJ2-2; tentatively, D is TRBD1 (6 bases). CDR1 and CDR2 from the germline V gene are SGHRS and YFSETQ. V lost 4 bases and J 4 bases, leaving 17 bases between the germline ends. The CDR3 sequence is 16 residues long. The CDR3 sequence: CASSLRTETFTGELFF. Written as DNA, the CDR3 is TGCGCCAGCAGCCTGAGGACAGAAACCTTCACCGGGGAGCTGTTTTTT. Full variable domain (remainder filled in from reference TRBV5-1 and TRBJ2-2): KAGVTQTPRYLIKTRGQQVTLSCSPISGHRSVSWYQQTPGQGLQFLFEYFSETQRNKGNFPGRFSGRQFSNSRSEMNVSTLELGDSALYLCASSLRTETFTGELFFGEGSRLTVL.

V and J are TRBV6-2 or TRBV6-3 and TRBJ2-1; D unclear. The CDR3 is 14 residues long. Germline lookup yields CDR1 MNHEY and CDR2 SVGEGT. V dropped 6 bases and J dropped 0 bases, with 9 bases sitting between them. The CDR3 loop is CASSKLSSYNEQFF. Written as DNA, the CDR3 is TGTGCCAGCAGCAAACTTAGCTCCTACAATGAGCAGTTCTTC.

The chain has TRBV30 and TRBJ1-6; 11 bases fit TRBD1. V trimming: 1 base; J trimming: 5 bases; junction bases outside the gene matches: 7. The germline CDR1 and CDR2 sequences are GTSNPN and SVGIG (reference sequence). The length of the CDR3 is 17 residues. The CDR3 coding sequence is TGTGCCTGGAGTGGCCGGGACAGGGGGAAAGATAATTCACCCCTCCACTTT. This encodes CAWSGRDRGKDNSPLHF. Full variable domain (rest looked up from reference TRBV30 and TRBJ1-6): SQTIHQWPATLVQPVGSPLSLECTVEGTSNPNLYWYRQAAGRGLQLLFYSVGIGQISSEVPQNLSASRPQDRQFILSSKKLLLSDSGFYLCAWSGRDRGKDNSPLHFGNGTRLTVT.

The rearrangement joins TRBV5-8 to TRBJ2-5; 9 positions agree with TRBD2. V lost 9 bases, J lost 5 bases, and 5 bases stayed unmatched. Per the germline V gene, CDR1 is SGHTS and CDR2 is YDEGEE. The CDR3 runs to 12 residues. DNA for the CDR3: TGTGCCACGGGGACTAGCAGGGAGACCCAGTACTTC. Residues: CATGTSRETQYF.

The chain links TRBV2 to TRBJ2-5; 9 positions agree with TRBD2. The CDR3 length is 15 residues. CDR1 and CDR2 (germline): SNHLY, FYNNEI. J gave up 5 bases and V 6 bases, and 10 bases lay outside the gene matches. CDR3 amino acids: CASRSTSGLLETQYF. The CDR3 DNA follows: TGTGCCAGCAGATCAACTAGCGGGCTACTTGAGACCCAGTACTTC.

This clone has just one count. The chain couples TRBV29-1 to TRBJ2-7; 7 bases align to TRBD1. There are 12 residues in the CDR3. The junction had 6 bases not matched to a gene; V was cut back by 7 bases and J by 3 bases. CDR1 is SQVTM, CDR2 ANQGSEA, per germline. The CDR3 here is CSARDSIYEQYF. The CDR3, as DNA: TGCAGCGCCCGGGACAGTATCTACGAGCAGTACTTC.

The chain combines TRBV18 with TRBJ1-1, with a tentative D call TRBD1 (6 bases). Germline V gene lookup returns CDR1 KGHSH and CDR2 LQKENI. The CDR3 sequence is 15 residues long. The germline V and J ends were trimmed by 2 bases and 0 bases, with 10 bases remaining between them. This CDR3 is CASSPVTGMNTEAFF. The CDR3 DNA follows: TGTGCCAGCTCACCAGTCACAGGGATGAACACTGAAGCTTTCTTT. The entire variable domain, with the rest obtained from reference TRBV18 and TRBJ1-1, is as follows: NAGVMQNPRHLVRRRGQEARLRCSPMKGHSHVYWYRQLPEEGLKFMVYLQKENIIDESGMPKERFSAEFPKEGPSILRIQQVVRGDSAAYFCASSPVTGMNTEAFFGQGTRLTVV.

The gene calls are TRBV18 and TRBJ2-2; 8 positions match TRBD1. The CDR3 is 17 amino acids. Germline assignment: CDR1 KGHSH and CDR2 LQKENI. The trim removed 3 bases at V and 0 bases at J, leaving 6 bases unmatched. The CDR3 spells CASSPRMTGANTGELFF. CDR3 DNA: TGTGCCAGCTCACCCAGAATGACAGGGGCGAACACCGGGGAGCTGTTTTTT.

The DNA of the CDR3 is TGTGCCAGCAGCATGACCAGGGGATCCACAGATACGCAGTATTTT. This gives the protein CASSMTRGSTDTQYF. The rearrangement uses TRBV7-9 and TRBJ2-3, with D perhaps TRBD1 (6 bases). The length of the CDR3 is 15 residues. Germline CDR1 is SEHNR and CDR2 is FQNEAQ (reference sequence). V was shortened by 5 bases and J by 2 bases, with 14 bases between the two germline ends.

This sequence joins TRBV7-3 and TRBJ2-3; 14 nucleotides align to TRBD2. Trimming cost V 4 bases and J 1 base; bases outside gene matches: 7. The CDR3 extends over 18 amino acids. CDR1 is SGHTA and CDR2 is FQGTGA in the germline V gene. CDR3 protein: CASSSGLAGVGGTDTQYF. DNA for the CDR3: TGTGCCAGCAGCTCGGGACTAGCGGGGGTCGGGGGCACAGATACGCAGTATTTT.

The V and J genes are TRBV19 and TRBJ1-5; a possible D gene is TRBD1 (5 bases). V was pared by 4 bases and J by 2 bases, with 21 bases between. The CDR3 totals 18 residues. Germline values: CDR1 LNHDA, CDR2 SQIVND (reference sequence). The DNA for the CDR3 is TGTGCCAGTAGTACGCGCCGGCCCCAGGGCCTCGGCAATCAGCCCCAGCATTTT. This gives the protein CASSTRRPQGLGNQPQHF.

The J gene is TRBJ1-1, the V gene TRBV2; the D is unclear. Germline V CDR1 and CDR2: SNHLY, FYNNEI. CDR3 length: 13 amino acids. Deletions cut 2 bases from V and 7 bases from J, with 11 bases between. The CDR3 sequence is CASSETAWFEAFF. The CDR3 DNA reads TGTGCCAGCAGTGAAACTGCTTGGTTTGAAGCTTTCTTT.

The J gene is TRBJ1-1, the V gene TRBV5-8, with 8 bases identical to TRBD1. Germline CDR1 SGHTS, CDR2 YDEGEE. Trimming cost V 3 bases and J 0 bases; bases outside gene matches: 13. The CDR3 spans 18 residues. CDR3: CASSYRDRRRPMNTEAFF. CDR3 DNA: TGTGCCAGCAGCTACCGGGACAGGAGACGCCCTATGAACACTGAAGCTTTCTTT. Based on the CDR3 plus reference TRBV5-8 and TRBJ1-1, the full variable domain is EAGVTQSPTHLIKTRGQQATLRCSPISGHTSVYWYQQALGLGLQFLLWYDEGEERNRGNFPPRFSGRQFPNYSSELNVNALELEDSALYLCASSYRDRRRPMNTEAFFGQGTRLTVV.

The J gene is TRBJ1-5, the V gene TRBV6-2 or TRBV6-3; 8 bases match TRBD1. This CDR3 spans 14 amino acids. From germline, CDR1 is MNHEY and CDR2 SVGEGT. V lost 2 bases and J lost 6; bases outside the gene matches: 3. In DNA, the CDR3 is TGTGCCAGCAGTTACGAAGACAGGGGTCAGCCCCAGCATTTT. It encodes CASSYEDRGQPQHF.

The chain links TRBV6-5 to TRBJ1-5; D is perhaps TRBD1 (5 bases). Germline V CDR1 and CDR2: MNHEY, SVGAGI. Between the trimmed V and J ends, which lost 0 bases and 2 bases, there was a span of 8 bases. The CDR3 covers 15 residues. This CDR3 reads CASSYSKTGNQPQHF. As DNA, the CDR3 is TGTGCCAGCAGTTACTCGAAGACAGGCAATCAGCCCCAGCATTTT.

The genes are TRBV28 and TRBJ1-2; D not certain. The CDR3 consists of 15 residues. Germline assignment: CDR1 MDHEN and CDR2 SYDVKM. V was pared by 7 bases and J by 4 bases, with 19 bases between. DNA of the CDR3: TGTGCCAGCAATCCGCTCCGCGACAAGACCTATGGCTACACCTTC. Translating gives CASNPLRDKTYGYTF.

This CDR3 is CASSLIGPSGSYEQYF. DNA for the CDR3: TGTGCCAGCAGCTTGATCGGCCCGTCGGGCTCCTACGAGCAGTACTTC. The chain links TRBV11-2 to TRBJ2-7; unclear D gene. The CDR3 loop spans 16 amino acids. Trimming removed 3 bases at V and 0 bases at J, with 15 bases between. CDR1 and CDR2 (germline): SGHAT, FQNNGV. The full variable domain, its missing parts supplied by reference TRBV11-2 and TRBJ2-7, is EAGVAQSPRYKIIEKRQSVAFWCNPISGHATLYWYQQILGQGPKLLIQFQNNGVVDDSQLPKDRFSAERLKGVDSTLKIQPAKLEDSAVYLCASSLIGPSGSYEQYFGPGTRLTVT.

This chain joins TRBV15 and TRBJ2-3; 7 nucleotides align to TRBD2. CDR3 length: 20 amino acids. With 1 base clipped from V and 2 bases from J, the junction kept 18 bases outside the gene matches. The germline gives CDR1 LNHNV, CDR2 YYDKDF (reference sequence). The CDR3 nucleotides read TGTGCCACCAGCAGAGTCCCCGGGAGGTTGGGTAGCGGTGACACAGATACGCAGTATTTT. Translation gives CATSRVPGRLGSGDTDTQYF.

This sequence joins TRBV10-3 and TRBJ1-5, with 7 bases lining up with TRBD1. Germline trimming cut 9 bases from V and 6 bases from J; bases unmatched to any gene: 5. This CDR3 contains 12 residues. CDR1 is ENHRY and CDR2 is SYGVKD in the germline V gene. The CDR3 is CAIFRGVQPQHF. The CDR3 DNA reads as TGTGCCATTTTCAGGGGGGTTCAGCCCCAGCATTTT.

The V gene is TRBV19, the J gene TRBJ2-1, with 7 bases identical to TRBD1. The ends lost 4 bases at V and 10 bases at J; junction bases unmatched: 4. Germline V gene data show CDR1 as LNHDA and CDR2 as SQIVND (reference sequence). The CDR3 contains 12 residues. In DNA form, the CDR3 reads TGTGCCAGTAGTAAGACAGGGCGAGAGCAGTTCTTC. Amino acids: CASSKTGREQFF.

J is TRBJ1-4 and V is TRBV6-1, with TRBD1 matching over 10 bases. Looked up from germline, CDR1 is MNHNS and CDR2 is SASEGT. J was trimmed by 7 bases and V by 3 bases; bases with no gene match: 2. This CDR3 is built from 14 residues. CDR3 sequence reads: CASSETGGGEKLFF. The CDR3 nucleotides are TGTGCCAGCAGTGAGACAGGGGGCGGTGAAAAACTGTTTTTT.

The chain is built from TRBV12-5 and TRBJ1-1; 7 positions match TRBD1. Trimming cost V 3 bases and J 8 bases; bases outside gene matches: 21. The CDR3 loop spans 18 amino acids. Germline V CDR1 and CDR2: LGHNT, FRNRAP. This chain's CDR3 is CASGFVRKRQGECAEAFF. The CDR3 bases are TGTGCTAGTGGTTTCGTCCGCAAAAGACAGGGCGAGTGTGCCGAAGCTTTCTTT.

The chain couples TRBV18 to TRBJ2-5; D remains ambiguous. The germline V and J ends were trimmed by 3 bases and 7 bases, with 9 bases remaining between them. The CDR3 spans 12 residues. The germline CDR1 and CDR2 sequences are KGHSH and LQKENI. The chain's CDR3 is CASSPPPGTQYF. The DNA of the CDR3 is TGTGCCAGCTCACCCCCCCCGGGGACCCAGTACTTC.

J is TRBJ2-1 and V is TRBV10-3; D possibly corresponds to TRBD2 (7 bases). V shed 8 bases and J shed 7 bases, with 15 bases lying between them. The CDR3 spans 13 residues. Germline loops: CDR1 ENHRY, CDR2 SYGVKD. The DNA for the CDR3 is TGTGCCATCCGGGCGGGGGCTACAAATGAGCAGTTCTTC. Translated: CAIRAGATNEQFF.

CDR3 DNA sequence: TGTGCCAGCAGCCGGGGACAGTCCCCGTCCGACGAGCAGTACTTC. This codes for CASSRGQSPSDEQYF. The chain joins TRBV7-9 to TRBJ2-7; 7 bases are shared with TRBD1. The CDR3 consists of 15 residues. V lost 5 bases, J lost 5 bases, and 12 bases stayed unmatched. CDR1 SEHNR and CDR2 FQNEAQ come from the germline V gene (reference sequence).

This clone showed up many times. The chain joins TRBV5-6 to TRBJ2-3; weak D call: TRBD2 (6 bases). Per germline, CDR1 SGHDT and CDR2 YYEEEE. This CDR3 is built from 14 residues. V dropped 2 bases and J dropped 10 bases, with 17 bases sitting between them. The CDR3 sequence is CASSLGTGLPAQYF. Written as DNA, the CDR3 is TGTGCCAGCAGCTTAGGAACGGGACTCCCGGCGCAGTATTTT. Drawing the rest from reference TRBV5-6 and TRBJ2-3, the complete variable domain is DAGVTQSPTHLIKTRGQQVTLRCSPKSGHDTVSWYQQALGQGPQFIFQYYEEEERQRGNFPDRFSGHQFPNYSSELNVNALLLGDSALYLCASSLGTGLPAQYFGPGTRLTVL.

This sequence joins TRBV18 and TRBJ2-3; TRBD1 aligns across 10 bases. Losses at the gene ends were 5 bases for V and 0 bases for J; bases not matched to a gene: 2. Germline CDR1 KGHSH, CDR2 LQKENI. This CDR3 contains 15 residues. CDR3 region: CASSDRGLSTDTQYF. CDR3 nucleotides: TGTGCCAGCTCAGACAGGGGGCTTAGCACAGATACGCAGTATTTT.